This TCR beta chain originates from a study of blood T cell repertoires in COVID-19. In the study overall: Acute-phase and convalescent COVID-19 samples originated in the United States, Italy and Spain. PBMCs, B-cell-depleted T cells, or T cells provided the cDNA or gDNA that made up the material.

TCRdb's copy holds only in-frame clones and misses some; the assay was immunoSEQ multiplex PCR. The sample yields more than 250,000 clones, roughly 87% seen once. Source material: peripheral blood. This receptor was obtained from a human donor in a cohort sampled during active COVID-19.

The CDR3 DNA reads TGTGCCAGCAGCTTAGCGTTACAGGGAACAAGCTACACCTTC. The encoded protein is CASSLALQGTSYTF. J is TRBJ1-2 and V is TRBV7-2; D might be TRBD1 (6 bases). CDR3 size: 14 residues. Trimming cost V 0 bases and J 9 bases, with 14 bases left between them. Germline loops: CDR1 SGHTA, CDR2 FQGNSA.